This entry concerns a single TCR beta chain. Repertoires were generated with immunoSEQ multiplex PCR, while TCRdb's copy carries only in-frame clones and drops some. The sample comprises more than 150,000 clones, roughly 80% of which are singletons, and 4.5% to 5.5% rests with the top ten. The sample is drawn from a study of blood T cell repertoires in COVID-19. CDR1 is MDHEN and CDR2 is SYDVKM in the germline V gene. Trimming took 5 bases from V and 5 from J, leaving 9 bases between them. The CDR3 covers 12 residues. Sequenced input: peripheral blood. The receptor's source is a woman aged 30 to 39 with acute or convalescent COVID-19. The chain links TRBV28 to TRBJ1-2, with D perhaps TRBD1 (6 bases). The CDR3 protein is CASSRGIYGYTF. DNA for the CDR3: TGTGCCAGCAGTAGGGGGATTTATGGCTACACCTTC.